These 9 T cell receptor beta chains share one sample of origin, sequenced in a study of regulatory T cells in long-lasting Graves disease. Described time point: persistent/refractory GD, antithyroid drugs over 5 years with positive TRAb. The TCR library was made from RNA extracted from PBMCs. The authors built TCR beta libraries using iRepertoire HTBI primers and Arm-PCR of CDR3 regions. TCRdb reprocessed the multiplex PCR reads via MiXCR and lists one record per CDR3 protein. This sample has around 400,000 distinct CDR3 sequences, with around a fifth found just once. Sequences were derived from peripheral blood mononuclear cells (PBMCs), sampled when the disease was refractory, from a patient treated with antithyroid drugs. All receptors derive from a female donor with Graves disease.

This clonotype was counted ten times or more. The genes are TRBV27 and TRBJ2-7; D is possibly TRBD2 (7 bases). V shed 7 bases and J shed 3 bases, with 19 bases lying between them. In germline, CDR1 is MNHEY, CDR2 SMNVEV (reference sequence). The CDR3 runs 15 residues. The CDR3 region is CASKTVGRGDYEQYF. The CDR3, as DNA: TGTGCCAGCAAAACGGTGGGGAGGGGGGACTACGAGCAGTACTTC.

This clonotype appeared many times. V is TRBV28 and J is TRBJ1-5, with 8 bases aligning to TRBD1. This CDR3 is 18 amino acids long. CDR1 and CDR2 from the germline V gene are MDHEN and SYDVKM. V shed 4 bases, J shed 0 bases, and the junction held 11 bases outside the gene matches. CDR3 residues: CASSWDRSRHHSNQPQHF. The CDR3 DNA sequence: TGTGCCAGCAGTTGGGACAGGAGCCGTCACCATAGCAATCAGCCCCAGCATTTT.

The chain recombines TRBV27 with TRBJ2-7; D is undetermined. V lost 2 bases, J lost 0 bases, and 8 bases lay in between. CDR1 is MNHEY, CDR2 SMNVEV, per germline (reference sequence). This CDR3 spans 14 amino acids. CDR3 residues: CASSLGVASYEQYF. The CDR3 bases are TGTGCCAGCAGTTTAGGGGTAGCCTCCTACGAGCAGTACTTC.

This clonotype appeared many times. This sequence joins TRBV30 and TRBJ1-1; D uncertain. Germline V gene data show CDR1 as GTSNPN and CDR2 as SVGIG (reference sequence). Trimming stripped 3 bases from V and 0 bases from J, with 8 bases between. The CDR3 is 13 amino acids. For the CDR3, the DNA is TGTGCCTGGAGCCGAAAACTGAACACTGAAGCTTTCTTT. Residues: CAWSRKLNTEAFF.

J is TRBJ2-5 and V is TRBV9; D not certain. Trimming pared 3 bases from V and 1 base from J, leaving 13 bases between. This CDR3 region has 15 residues. Germline CDR1 SGDLS, CDR2 YYNGEE. CDR3 coding DNA: TGTGCCAGCAGCGCATCCCCCGGCTTCCAAGAGACCCAGTACTTC. Translated: CASSASPGFQETQYF. Supplemented by reference TRBV9 and TRBJ2-5, the full variable domain reads DSGVTQTPKHLITATGQRVTLRCSPRSGDLSVYWYQQSLDQGLQFLIQYYNGEERAKGNILERFSAQQFPDLHSELNLSSLELGDSALYFCASSASPGFQETQYFGPGTRLLVL.

This clonotype was counted between two and nine times. CDR3 nucleotide sequence: TGTGCCAGCAGCTTTTCGCTAGACACCGGGGAGCTGTTTTTT. It encodes CASSFSLDTGELFF. The chain employs TRBV11-2 and TRBJ2-2; D gene unclear. Trimming shortened V by 3 bases and J by 3 bases, and 8 bases separated the two germline ends. Germline V gene sequence: CDR1 SGHAT, CDR2 FQNNGV. This CDR3 spans 14 amino acids.

Many counts were recorded for this clonotype. The chain is built from TRBV2 and TRBJ2-7; D call uncertain. Germline assignment: CDR1 SNHLY and CDR2 FYNNEI. The CDR3 loop spans 13 amino acids. V was pared by 6 bases and J by 4 bases, with 13 bases between. The DNA for the CDR3 is TGTGCCAGCAGAGATGATTCAAAGTACGAGCAGTACTTC. This sequence encodes CASRDDSKYEQYF.

This clonotype was detected only a few times. The rearrangement uses TRBV10-2 and TRBJ2-7; 10 nucleotides align to TRBD2. The CDR3 totals 16 residues. Germline V gene sequence: CDR1 WSHSY, CDR2 SAAADI. The trim removed 2 bases at V and 2 bases at J, leaving 6 bases unmatched. CDR3 coding DNA: TGCGCCAGCAGTGAGCCAGGACTAGCGGATACCTACGAGCAGTACTTC. As protein: CASSEPGLADTYEQYF.

CDR3 nucleotides: TGCAGCGTGGGGACAGGGTTCAATCAGCCCCAGCATTTT. It encodes CSVGTGFNQPQHF. The chain employs TRBV29-1 and TRBJ1-5, with TRBD1 identical over 9 bases. Looked up from germline, CDR1 is SQVTM and CDR2 is ANQGSEA. V lost 6 bases and J lost 3; bases outside the gene matches: 3. The CDR3 contains 13 residues.